What follows describes a single T cell receptor beta chain. Its antigen remains unknown. A read error may explain this, as a much larger clone is one base away. This sample was taken from a study of post-analysis software for immune sequencing data. The J segment lost 7 bases and the V segment lost 2 bases, leaving 15 bases of the junction unmatched. This CDR3 has 16 residues. CDR1 and CDR2 from the germline V gene are SQVTM and ANQGSEA. Study-level findings and limits: Roughly 5 TRBV segments, TRBV5-6, TRBV5-1 and TRBV20-1 among them, were found more frequent in patients than controls.

Sequencing libraries made from TCR beta cDNA carried unique molecular identifiers. TCRdb called the PCR reads again in MiXCR, with one record for every CDR3 protein. The sample carries about 540,000 distinct CDR3 sequences, about a third recorded once. What was sequenced was blood. This receptor was obtained from a girl aged 2-17 years with multiple sclerosis. The genes are TRBV29-1 and TRBJ2-7, with 9 bases that match TRBD1. In nucleotides, the CDR3 is TGCAGCGTTGAAATCTCCGGGACAGGGCACCGCAATGAGCAGTACTTC. It encodes CSVEISGTGHRNEQYF.